Below are 10 T cell receptor beta chains sequenced from a single sample in a study of blood T cells in healthy people across ages. With a J-beta primer mix and a sample-barcoded 5' primer, a second PCR ran about 7 to 12 cycles. TCRdb itself ran the 5' RACE reads through MiXCR, one entry per CDR3 protein. The table shows approximately 800,000 distinct CDR3 sequences, with around half occurring only once. Material for sequencing was blood. These receptors all come from a man aged 80 or over in good health.

In its sample, this clonotype was seen a few times. The V and J genes are TRBV29-1 and TRBJ2-7; 12 bases align to TRBD1. The CDR3 consists of 13 residues. The trim removed 4 bases at V and 6 bases at J, leaving 4 bases unmatched. CDR1 is SQVTM and CDR2 is ANQGSEA in the germline V gene. The CDR3 DNA reads as TGCAGCGTTGTAGGGACAGGGGGCGGCGAGCAGTACTTC. This gives the protein CSVVGTGGGEQYF.

The chain links TRBV15 to TRBJ2-1; TRBD1 matches at 8 bases. J was trimmed by 0 bases and V by 9 bases; bases with no gene match: 7. The CDR3 loop spans 15 amino acids. CDR1 LNHNV and CDR2 YYDKDF come from the germline V gene (reference sequence). The chain's CDR3 is CATERTGGSYNEQFF. The CDR3 nucleotides are TGTGCCACGGAAAGAACAGGGGGCTCCTACAATGAGCAGTTCTTC. Based on the CDR3 plus reference TRBV15 and TRBJ2-1, the full variable domain is DAMVIQNPRYQVTQFGKPVTLSCSQTLNHNVMYWYQQKSSQAPKLLFHYYDKDFNNEADTPDNFQSRRPNTSFCFLDIRSPGLGDTAMYLCATERTGGSYNEQFFGPGTRLTVL.

J is TRBJ2-3 and V is TRBV2; no clear D. V was trimmed by 2 bases and J by 3 bases, leaving 12 bases between them. CDR3 length: 15 amino acids. Per germline, CDR1 SNHLY and CDR2 FYNNEI. The CDR3 spells CASSESGVYTDTQYF. The CDR3 bases are TGTGCCAGCAGTGAAAGTGGGGTGTATACAGATACGCAGTATTTT.

This clonotype was observed a few times. This rearrangement joins TRBV24-1 to TRBJ2-3; D possibly matches TRBD1 or TRBD2 (5 bases each). The germline gives CDR1 KGHDR, CDR2 SFDVKD. Trimming took off 9 bases at V and 2 bases at J, with 8 bases between the two ends. The length of the CDR3 is 12 residues. In DNA, the CDR3 is TGTGCCACCGGGGGTTCCACAGATACGCAGTATTTT. Amino acids: CATGGSTDTQYF.

This CDR3 reads CASSPGRSTEAFF. The CDR3 DNA sequence: TGCGCCAGCAGTCCAGGGAGGAGCACTGAAGCTTTCTTT. The rearrangement uses TRBV5-1 and TRBJ1-1, with D tentatively TRBD1 (5 bases). The germline CDR1 and CDR2 sequences are SGHRS and YFSETQ. The germline V and J ends were trimmed by 5 bases and 4 bases, with 12 bases remaining between them. This CDR3 region has 13 residues. Filled out from reference TRBV5-1 and TRBJ1-1, the complete variable domain reads KAGVTQTPRYLIKTRGQQVTLSCSPISGHRSVSWYQQTPGQGLQFLFEYFSETQRNKGNFPGRFSGRQFSNSRSEMNVSTLELGDSALYLCASSPGRSTEAFFGQGTRLTVV.

This clonotype was recorded once. This chain joins TRBV4-2 and TRBJ2-2; 9 bases line up with TRBD2. CDR1 is LGHNA, CDR2 YNFKEQ, per germline. CDR3 size: 16 residues. The junction had 7 bases not matched to a gene; V was cut back by 1 base and J by 7 bases. The CDR3 coding sequence is TGTGCCAGCAGCCAAGCCCAGCGGGAGGTTCACGGGGAGCTGTTTTTT. It specifies CASSQAQREVHGELFF.

The genes are TRBV4-1 and TRBJ2-7; no definite D call. Trimming left V 2 bases short and J 7 bases short, with 9 bases between. The CDR3 has 12 amino acids. Germline CDR1 is MGHRA and CDR2 is YSYEKL. DNA of the CDR3: TGCGCCAGCAGCCAACCCGCTGGTGAGCAGTACTTC. Protein: CASSQPAGEQYF.

The chain carries TRBV3-1 and TRBJ2-2; D remains unclear. With 1 base removed from V and 6 bases from J, the gap between germline ends came to 6 bases. This CDR3 comprises 13 residues. Germline-derived CDR1 and CDR2 are LGHDT and YNNKEL (reference sequence). The DNA of the CDR3 is TGTGCCAGCAGCCAAGGAGGCCCCGGGGAGCTGTTTTTT. This gives the protein CASSQGGPGELFF. The full variable domain, in which reference TRBV3-1 and TRBJ2-2 provide the parts outside the CDR3, is DTAVSQTPKYLVTQMGNDKSIKCEQNLGHDTMYWYKQDSKKFLKIMFSYNNKELIINETVPNRFSPKSPDKAHLNLHINSLELGDSAVYFCASSQGGPGELFFGEGSRLTVL.

The rearrangement uses TRBV5-1 and TRBJ2-3; tentatively, D is TRBD1 (6 bases). Trimming removed 2 bases at V and 6 bases at J, with 19 bases between. There are 16 residues in the CDR3. Germline values: CDR1 SGHRS, CDR2 YFSETQ. DNA for the CDR3: TGCGCCAGCAGCTTAACCGGGACACCCAATTTGGATACGCAGTATTTT. Translating it yields CASSLTGTPNLDTQYF.

This clonotype was picked up a small number of times. The chain combines TRBV20-1 with TRBJ2-7; 9 nucleotides line up with TRBD2. This CDR3 is built from 18 residues. Germline V gene sequence: CDR1 DFQATT, CDR2 SNEGSKA (reference sequence). The J segment lost 3 bases and the V segment lost 0 bases, leaving 15 bases of the junction unmatched. In nucleotides, the CDR3 is TGCAGTGCTAGAGATCTTCCCGTGGGAGCGGGAGGCAACTACGAGCAGTACTTC. This codes for CSARDLPVGAGGNYEQYF.